The entry that follows covers one T cell receptor (beta chain) sequence. Its specificity is not known. This entry belongs to a study of cytomegalovirus exposure and HLA in healthy donors. Study-wide points: First-cohort TCR clusters tended to co-occur in the roughly 120 validation repertoires, a later analysis found.

The donors were members of the roughly 120-subject validation cohort (separate from the roughly 700-subject first cohort). Using immunoSEQ multiplex PCR, the repertoire was profiled, and TCRdb retains in-frame clones only, with some absent. The table includes some 140,000 clones, approximately 82% detected once. This clonotype originated in a man in his thirties or forties in good health and CMV-seropositive. Sequencing input: PBMCs.

The CDR3 nucleotides read TGTGCCAGCAGTGTTGCGCCGAGCGGGATCGTAAACAATGAGCAGTTCTTC. Its translation is CASSVAPSGIVNNEQFF. The rearrangement links TRBV6-1 to TRBJ2-1; 7 bases align to TRBD2. This CDR3 has 17 residues. With V trimmed by 4 bases and J by 5 bases, 14 bases remained unmatched. The V gene's germline CDR1 is MNHNS and CDR2 SASEGT.